The 23 T cell receptor beta chains in this list originate from one sample, sequenced in a study of blood T cell repertoires in COVID-19. This table comes from immunoSEQ multiplex PCR, and its TCRdb copy is limited to in-frame clones, with some not included. The sample holds approximately 380,000 clones, about 85% seen once. The sequenced material came from peripheral blood. The origin of the receptors is a young woman with acute or convalescent COVID-19.

This rearrangement joins TRBV2 to TRBJ1-5; D remains unclear. The CDR3 sequence is 13 residues long. Germline CDR1 and CDR2: SNHLY and FYNNEI. V was pared by 3 bases and J by 4 bases, with 7 bases between. The CDR3 nucleotides are TGTGCCAGCAGTGAGTGGCCTAATCAGCCCCAGCATTTT. Its translation is CASSEWPNQPQHF.

The chain has TRBV6-6 and TRBJ1-1; TRBD1 aligns across 12 bases. This CDR3 is 16 amino acids long. Germline V CDR1 and CDR2: MNHNY, SVGAGI (reference sequence). V gave up 6 bases and J gave up 4 bases; unmatched junction bases: 9. CDR3 bases: TGTGCCAGCAGCGACCGGGACAGGGGGCTCGGCACTGAAGCTTTCTTT. It yields the protein CASSDRDRGLGTEAFF.

The genes are TRBV5-1 and TRBJ1-5; D remains unclear. CDR3 size: 15 residues. Germline lookup yields CDR1 SGHRS and CDR2 YFSETQ. Trimming stripped 4 bases from V and 1 base from J, with 12 bases between. CDR3 in DNA: TGCGCCAGCAGCCCCGGCGGCGCGAGCAATCAGCCCCAGCATTTT. Translation: CASSPGGASNQPQHF.

The chain recombines TRBV27 with TRBJ1-5; D remains unclear. The CDR3 totals 13 residues. The V gene lost 5 bases and the J gene lost 6 bases, with 11 bases spanning the gap. From germline, CDR1 is MNHEY and CDR2 SMNVEV (reference sequence). CDR3 sequence reads: CASSDQWSQPQHF. Written as DNA, the CDR3 is TGTGCCAGCAGTGATCAATGGAGTCAGCCCCAGCATTTT.

The chain combines TRBV28 with TRBJ1-1, with D uncertain. This CDR3 is built from 12 residues. Germline V gives CDR1 MDHEN, CDR2 SYDVKM. V was clipped by 4 bases and J by 10 bases, with 13 bases between them. CDR3 loop: CASSSSIEGAFF. In DNA form, the CDR3 reads TGTGCCAGCAGTTCCTCAATCGAGGGAGCTTTCTTT. The whole variable domain, filled in from reference TRBV28 and TRBJ1-1, reads DVKVTQSSRYLVKRTGEKVFLECVQDMDHENMFWYRQDPGLGLRLIYFSYDVKMKEKGDIPEGYSVSREKKERFSLILESASTNQTSMYLCASSSSIEGAFFGQGTRLTVV.

The chain uses TRBV12-3 or TRBV12-4 and TRBJ2-1, with D hard to call. V was cut by 2 bases and J by 9 bases, with 8 bases left in between. The length of the CDR3 is 12 residues. The CDR3 region has the DNA TGTGCCAGCAGTTTACCTACGGGTGAGCAGTTCTTC. Amino acids: CASSLPTGEQFF.

J is TRBJ1-2 and V is TRBV27; the D is unclear. The V end lost 4 bases, the J end lost 0 bases, and 12 bases lay between the germline ends. The CDR3 is 15 residues long. Germline CDR1 is MNHEY and CDR2 is SMNVEV (reference sequence). The CDR3 DNA is TGTGCCAGCAGTTCCCTCGGGGAAGCTAACTATGGCTACACCTTC. This codes for CASSSLGEANYGYTF.

The V and J genes are TRBV6-6 and TRBJ2-5; the D gene is possibly TRBD2 (5 bases). V lost 7 bases, J lost 1 base, and 10 bases lay in between. The CDR3 sequence is 13 residues long. Per the germline V gene, CDR1 is MNHNY and CDR2 is SVGAGI (reference sequence). The CDR3 DNA reads TGTGCCAGCACCCGAGCGGCCCAAGAGACCCAGTACTTC. It specifies CASTRAAQETQYF.

The sample holds many counts of this clone. This chain links TRBV5-4 with TRBJ2-2; 7 positions match TRBD1. CDR3 length: 13 amino acids. V lost 4 bases to trimming and J lost 6 bases; unmatched junction nucleotides: 3. Germline V CDR1 and CDR2: SGHNT, YYREEE (reference sequence). The CDR3 reads CASSGDSPGELFF. In DNA, the CDR3 is TGTGCCAGCAGCGGGGACAGCCCCGGGGAGCTGTTTTTT.

The V and J genes are TRBV7-8 and TRBJ2-1; TRBD2 aligns across 7 bases. Germline V CDR1 and CDR2: SGHVS, FQNEAQ. Trimming removed 0 bases from V and 9 bases from J; junction bases left unmatched: 11. The CDR3 is made up of 16 amino acids. The CDR3 loop reads CASSLAGRDPYGEQFF. The CDR3 region has the DNA TGTGCCAGCAGCTTAGCGGGGAGGGATCCTTACGGTGAGCAGTTCTTC.

V gene TRBV28 combines with J gene TRBJ2-1; possibly TRBD2 for D (5 bases). Germline loops: CDR1 MDHEN, CDR2 SYDVKM. Trimming shortened V by 5 bases and J by 0 bases, and 14 bases separated the two germline ends. The CDR3 totals 16 residues. This CDR3 reads CASSPPAGNSYNEQFF. CDR3 nucleotides: TGTGCCAGCAGTCCCCCCGCGGGCAACTCCTACAATGAGCAGTTCTTC.

Turning to this clone: Other DNA sequences in the sample encode the same CDR3. The chain uses TRBV5-1 and TRBJ1-5; tentatively, D is TRBD1 (6 bases). The V and J ends lost 5 bases and 2 bases respectively, with 11 bases between them. The CDR3 length is 14 residues. Germline CDR1 and CDR2: SGHRS and YFSETQ. The CDR3, as DNA: TGCGCCAGCAGTCTGACAGGAGGCAATCAGCCCCAGCATTTT. This encodes CASSLTGGNQPQHF.

The rearrangement joins TRBV11-2 to TRBJ2-1; 9 bases line up with TRBD1. V trimming: 0 bases; J trimming: 6 bases; junction bases outside the gene matches: 9. The germline gives CDR1 SGHAT, CDR2 FQNNGV. This CDR3 spans 17 amino acids. The CDR3 loop reads CASSLEGDRAPSNEQFF. Written as DNA, the CDR3 is TGTGCCAGCAGCTTAGAAGGGGACAGGGCCCCGTCCAATGAGCAGTTCTTC.

This chain connects TRBV24-1 to TRBJ1-2; 7 bases fit TRBD1. Germline trimming cut 0 bases from V and 3 bases from J; bases unmatched to any gene: 0. Germline CDR1 is KGHDR and CDR2 is SFDVKD. The CDR3 consists of 14 residues. The CDR3 here is CATSDLDRDYGYTF. The CDR3 nucleotides are TGTGCCACCAGTGATTTGGACAGGGACTATGGCTACACCTTC.

The rearrangement uses TRBV19 and TRBJ2-3; D is unresolved. This CDR3 region has 14 residues. CDR1 LNHDA and CDR2 SQIVND come from the germline V gene (reference sequence). Trimming shortened V by 9 bases and J by 1 base, and 14 bases separated the two germline ends. The CDR3 loop is CASAPFGGTDTQYF. CDR3 DNA: TGTGCCAGCGCCCCCTTCGGAGGCACAGATACGCAGTATTTT.

The J gene is TRBJ1-3, the V gene TRBV6-5, with D unresolved. CDR1 MNHEY and CDR2 SVGAGI come from the germline V gene. This CDR3 spans 14 amino acids. Trimming removed 5 bases at V and 2 bases at J, with 10 bases between. CDR3 sequence (DNA): TGTGCCAGCAGTCTTCCGGGGACTGGAAACACCATATATTTT. Protein sequence: CASSLPGTGNTIYF.

The chain joins TRBV10-3 to TRBJ1-1; possibly TRBD1 for D (5 bases). The germline V gene has CDR1 ENHRY and CDR2 SYGVKD. V dropped 11 bases and J dropped 1 base, with 14 bases sitting between them. This CDR3 contains 13 residues. This CDR3 reads CAVGRQSNTEAFF. CDR3 coding DNA: TGTGCCGTCGGGAGACAGTCGAACACTGAAGCTTTCTTT.

The chain links TRBV19 to TRBJ1-2; 8 bases are a match to TRBD1. CDR3 size: 19 residues. Trimming took 4 bases from V and 4 from J; bases not matched to a gene: 20. Germline CDR1 and CDR2: LNHDA and SQIVND (reference sequence). The CDR3 nucleotides read TGTGCCAGTAGTAGAATTGGGCCTGGGACAGGATTTTTGCCCTATGGCTACACCTTC. Amino acids: CASSRIGPGTGFLPYGYTF.

The chain employs TRBV7-9 and TRBJ2-7; 7 bases are shared with TRBD2. The ends lost 5 bases at V and 3 bases at J; junction bases unmatched: 19. This CDR3 has 18 residues. Germline loops: CDR1 SEHNR, CDR2 FQNEAQ (reference sequence). CDR3 nucleotides: TGTGCCAGCAGCCCAAACTCTAGCGGCCTCCCCGTCAGCTACGAGCAGTACTTC. As protein: CASSPNSSGLPVSYEQYF.

The rearrangement uses TRBV7-9 and TRBJ1-1; 7 bases line up with TRBD1. The V and J ends lost 3 bases and 2 bases, in that order; junction bases with no gene match: 6. Germline V gives CDR1 SEHNR, CDR2 FQNEAQ (reference sequence). CDR3 length: 15 amino acids. The CDR3 DNA reads TGTGCCAGCAGCTTTATGGGACAGAAAAACACTGAAGCTTTCTTT. Amino acids: CASSFMGQKNTEAFF.

This chain uses TRBV28 with TRBJ2-7; D is ambiguous. The CDR3 runs to 14 residues. The V end lost 3 bases, the J end lost 1 base, and 10 bases lay between the germline ends. Per the germline V gene, CDR1 is MDHEN and CDR2 is SYDVKM. The CDR3 coding sequence is TGTGCCAGCAGTTTCCGACAAATTTCCTACGAGCAGTACTTC. Amino acids: CASSFRQISYEQYF.

This sequence joins TRBV4-1 and TRBJ2-6, with D hard to call. The CDR3 sequence is 15 residues long. The germline V gene encodes CDR1 MGHRA and CDR2 YSYEKL. Trimming left V 6 bases short and J 0 bases short, with 9 bases between. CDR3 coding DNA: TGCGCCAGCAGTCCAATCATCTCTGGGGCCAACGTCCTGACTTTC. Translating it yields CASSPIISGANVLTF.

The CDR3 nucleotides read TGTGCCAGCAGTCGGGACACCCGAGCGGTCACTGAAGCTTTCTTT. Translated: CASSRDTRAVTEAFF. V and J are TRBV7-9 and TRBJ1-1, with D tentatively TRBD1 (6 bases). This CDR3 region has 15 residues. Trimming stripped 6 bases from V and 4 bases from J, with 18 bases between. The V gene's germline CDR1 is SEHNR and CDR2 FQNEAQ (reference sequence).